This T cell receptor beta chain appears in the sequencing data of a study of glioma-infiltrating T cells. Whole-study findings and limits: Tissue-blood divergence was below expectation in non-neoplastic patients, above in gliomas.

V lost 6 bases, J lost 2 bases, and 11 bases stayed unmatched. This CDR3 contains 16 residues. Germline V gene data show CDR1 as MDHEN and CDR2 as SYDVKM. This clonotype was detected once. The antigen is undetermined. This clone may be a read error of a much larger clone one base away. Amplification of TCR alpha and beta CDR3 regions from RNA used iRepertoire nested multiplex PCR. TCRdb recomputed calls from the multiplex PCR reads with MiXCR, one row per CDR3 protein. The sample has more than 100,000 distinct CDR3 sequences, about 30% seen once. This TCR was recovered from a human donor with low-grade glioma or glioblastoma, undergoing nonglioma brain surgery, or in good health (not recorded which). The chain joins TRBV28 to TRBJ2-3; 7 bases agree with TRBD1. Sequencing was performed on glioma tissue, nonneoplastic brain tissue, or PBMCs (not recorded which). DNA for the CDR3: TGTGCCAGCAGAAGCCCTAAGGGGGCGCCCACAGATACGCAGTATTTT. Translating it yields CASRSPKGAPTDTQYF.